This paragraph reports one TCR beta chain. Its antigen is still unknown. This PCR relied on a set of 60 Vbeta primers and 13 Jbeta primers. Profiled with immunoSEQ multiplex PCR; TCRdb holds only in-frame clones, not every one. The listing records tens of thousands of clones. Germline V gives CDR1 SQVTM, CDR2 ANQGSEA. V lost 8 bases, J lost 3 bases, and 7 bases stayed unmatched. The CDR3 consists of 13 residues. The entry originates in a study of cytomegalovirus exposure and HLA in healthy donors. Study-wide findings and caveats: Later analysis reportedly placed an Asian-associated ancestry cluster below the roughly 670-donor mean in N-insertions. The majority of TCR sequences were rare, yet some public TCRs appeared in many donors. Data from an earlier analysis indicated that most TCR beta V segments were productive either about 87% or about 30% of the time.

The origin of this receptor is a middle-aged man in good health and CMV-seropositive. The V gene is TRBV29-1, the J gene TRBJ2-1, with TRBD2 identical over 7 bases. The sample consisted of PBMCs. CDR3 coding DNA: TGCAGCACTGCCGGGGACTACTACAATGAGCAGTTCTTC. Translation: CSTAGDYYNEQFF.